The rows below give T cell receptor beta chains drawn from one sample of a study of T cells in Graves' hyperthyroidism and ophthalmopathy. TCRdb fed the multiplex PCR reads into MiXCR, producing one record per CDR3 protein. Among about 600,000 distinct CDR3 sequences listed, approximately 15% were seen once. The sequencing sample was made of blood. These receptors were taken from a middle-aged woman with Graves' ophthalmopathy. Each CDR3 is given with its conserved first and last residue. Each record gives: J gene, V gene, D gene, clone size, CDR3 protein, CDR3 DNA. D genes are given only for firm matches. The listing skips clone size in some rows; elsewhere it reads once, few, many or a size class.

>TRBJ2-3|TRBV28|-|many
CASRGGGGATDTQYF
TGTGCCAGCAGGGGAGGAGGGGGCGCGACAGATACGCAGTATTTT
>TRBJ1-2|TRBV29-1|TRBD1|-
CSVAKGQGRYGYTF
TGCAGCGTGGCTAAGGGACAGGGGCGATATGGCTACACCTTC
>TRBJ2-7|TRBV7-3|-|-
CASSLSQGSHEQYF
TGTGCCAGCAGCTTAAGTCAGGGATCCCACGAGCAGTACTTC
>TRBJ2-1|TRBV7-3|-|many
CASSLSGAGNEQFF
TGTGCCAGCAGCTTGAGTGGCGCTGGAAATGAGCAGTTCTTC
>TRBJ1-3|TRBV10-3|TRBD1|-
CAISALTGDFGNTIYF
TGTGCCATCAGCGCCCTTACAGGGGACTTTGGAAACACCATATATTTT
>TRBJ1-4|TRBV3-1|-|-
CASKGDSDEKLFF
TGTGCCAGCAAGGGAGATTCCGATGAAAAACTGTTTTTT
>TRBJ2-2|TRBV12-3/TRBV12-4|TRBD2|-
CASSSPGGLAGPRWLFF
TGTGCCAGCAGTTCACCGGGCGGGTTAGCGGGGCCAAGGTGGCTGTTTTTT
>TRBJ2-3|TRBV7-9|TRBD2|-
CASGRAGDTQYF
TGTGCCAGCGGGAGGGCCGGTGATACGCAGTATTTT
>TRBJ1-4|TRBV5-1|-|-
CASSLGRENEKLFF
TGCGCCAGCAGCTTGGGGCGCGAGAATGAAAAACTGTTTTTT
>TRBJ1-2|TRBV2|TRBD1|few
CASNSDRGDDGYTF
TGTGCCAGCAATTCAGACAGGGGGGATGATGGCTACACCTTC
>TRBJ2-7|TRBV12-3/TRBV12-4|-|many
CASSLAPGGTSSYEQYF
TGTGCCAGCAGTTTAGCGCCGGGCGGAACCAGCTCCTACGAGCAGTACTTC
>TRBJ1-2|TRBV10-3|-|-
CAISTGSYGYTF
TGTGCCATCAGCACAGGATCCTATGGCTACACCTTC
>TRBJ1-4|TRBV7-9|TRBD1|-
CASSADRADEKLFF
TGTGCCAGCAGCGCAGACAGGGCTGATGAAAAACTGTTTTTT
>TRBJ2-7|TRBV5-1|-|many
CASSLAAQGDYEQYF
TGCGCCAGCAGCTTGGCCGCTCAAGGGGACTACGAGCAGTACTTC
>TRBJ2-7|TRBV15|-|-
CATRQVGYEQYF
TGTGCCACCAGACAAGTCGGGTACGAGCAGTACTTC
>TRBJ2-5|TRBV4-1|TRBD2|-
CASSRGGIAGGVETQYF
TGCGCCAGCAGCCGAGGGGGAATAGCGGGGGGCGTCGAGACCCAGTACTTC
>TRBJ2-7|TRBV5-1|-|-
CASSFQRLGGYEQYF
TGCGCCAGCAGCTTCCAGCGCTTAGGGGGGTACGAGCAGTACTTC
>TRBJ2-7|TRBV28|-|many
CASSLVRAGEQYF
TGTGCCAGCAGTTTGGTCAGGGCCGGCGAGCAGTACTTC
>TRBJ1-1|TRBV30|-|-
CAWSHRAAGAFF
TGTGCCTGGAGTCACAGGGCGGCGGGAGCTTTCTTT
>TRBJ2-1|TRBV30|-|many
CAWSVPLDYNEQFF
TGTGCCTGGAGTGTACCGCTAGACTACAATGAGCAGTTCTTC
>TRBJ2-5|TRBV11-2|-|many
CASSLVRGRETQYF
TGTGCCAGCAGCTTAGTACGGGGCCGAGAGACCCAGTACTTC
>TRBJ2-1|TRBV2|-|many
CASSLFFQTEQFF
TGTGCCAGCAGCCTTTTTTTTCAGACCGAGCAGTTCTTC
>TRBJ2-7|TRBV7-9|-|many
CASSPRLGGRQNEQYF
TGTGCCAGCAGCCCTAGGCTTGGAGGGAGACAAAACGAGCAGTACTTC
>TRBJ1-1|TRBV10-3|TRBD1|few
CAISIQGDGEAFF
TGTGCCATCAGTATACAGGGGGACGGGGAAGCTTTCTTT
>TRBJ1-6|TRBV28|-|many
CASSLFPIGRNSYNSPLHF
TGTGCCAGCAGTTTATTCCCCATCGGCCGAAACTCCTATAATTCACCCCTCCACTTT
>TRBJ1-2|TRBV28|-|many
CASSHLGGTYGYTF
TGTGCCAGCAGTCACCTCGGGGGAACCTATGGCTACACCTTC
>TRBJ1-4|TRBV6-6|TRBD1|many
CASSYGPGQTNEKLFF
TGTGCCAGCAGTTACGGTCCGGGACAGACTAATGAAAAACTGTTTTTT
>TRBJ1-1|TRBV11-2|-|many
CASSLAQANTEAFF
TGTGCCAGCAGCTTAGCACAGGCGAACACTGAAGCTTTCTTT
>TRBJ1-5|TRBV19|TRBD1|few
CASSDDREGNQPQHF
TGTGCCAGTAGTGATGACAGGGAGGGCAATCAGCCCCAGCATTTT
>TRBJ2-6|TRBV5-1|-|-
CASRDRLSGANVLTF
TGCGCCAGCAGGGACAGACTCTCTGGGGCCAACGTCCTGACTTTC
>TRBJ2-2|TRBV5-1|-|few
CASSLAPPRTGELFF
TGCGCCAGCAGCTTGGCTCCCCCACGGACCGGGGAGCTGTTTTTT
>TRBJ1-1|TRBV28|-|many
CASIPAGQTVEAFF
TGTGCCAGCATACCCGCCGGACAGACCGTTGAAGCTTTCTTT
>TRBJ2-1|TRBV20-1|TRBD2|-
CSARGASGFHEQFF
TGCAGTGCAAGGGGGGCTAGCGGGTTCCATGAGCAGTTCTTC
>TRBJ2-3|TRBV7-2|TRBD2|few
CASSLAPSGTSTDTQYF
TGTGCCAGCAGCTTAGCCCCTAGCGGGACTAGCACAGATACGCAGTATTTT
>TRBJ2-1|TRBV11-2|-|many
CASSGGWGEQFF
TGTGCCAGCAGCGGAGGGTGGGGTGAGCAGTTCTTC
>TRBJ2-1|TRBV20-1|TRBD1|few
CSARAGGIEQFF
TGCAGTGCTAGGGCAGGGGGCATTGAGCAGTTCTTC
>TRBJ1-1|TRBV29-1|-|many
CSAGHEAFF
TGCAGCGCCGGACACGAAGCTTTCTTT
>TRBJ2-7|TRBV5-8|TRBD1|few
CASSVSGTGSYYEQYF
TGTGCCAGCAGCGTGTCCGGGACAGGGAGTTATTATGAGCAGTACTTC
>TRBJ2-7|TRBV5-6|-|-
CASSVLGTTSSYEQYF
TGTGCCAGCAGCGTGCTCGGGACCACCTCCTCCTACGAGCAGTACTTC
>TRBJ1-5|TRBV6-1|TRBD1|-
CASMEDRGTYYSNQPQHF
TGTGCCAGCATGGAGGACAGGGGAACCTACTATAGCAATCAGCCCCAGCATTTT
>TRBJ2-7|TRBV6-1|TRBD1|-
CASSKRDRDEQYF
TGTGCCAGCAGTAAGCGTGACAGGGACGAGCAGTACTTC
>TRBJ2-7|TRBV7-9|TRBD1|-
CASSARTGAEQYF
TGTGCCAGCAGCGCAAGGACAGGGGCCGAGCAGTACTTC
>TRBJ2-2|TRBV4-1|-|few
CASSQEEASANTGELFF
TGCGCCAGCAGCCAAGAGGAAGCAAGCGCGAACACCGGGGAGCTGTTTTTT
>TRBJ2-2|TRBV10-3|TRBD2|-
CAISEPPGLAGGPSTGELFF
TGTGCCATCAGTGAGCCACCGGGACTAGCGGGGGGGCCTAGCACCGGGGAGCTGTTTTTT
>TRBJ2-3|TRBV5-1|-|many
CASSSQGDGQGTQYF
TGCGCCAGCAGCTCCCAAGGGGACGGCCAAGGTACGCAGTATTTT
>TRBJ1-4|TRBV5-1|TRBD1|-
CASSGRTGKEKLFF
TGCGCCAGCAGTGGGCGGACAGGGAAAGAAAAACTGTTTTTT
>TRBJ1-5|TRBV6-5|-|many
CASSYPVGASNQPQHF
TGTGCCAGCAGTTACCCCGTTGGGGCCAGCAATCAGCCCCAGCATTTT
>TRBJ2-1|TRBV30|TRBD2|-
CALSVLAGINEQFF
TGTGCCCTCTCGGTTCTAGCGGGAATTAATGAGCAGTTCTTC
>TRBJ1-2|TRBV6-1|-|few
CASTLSGGEGAYGYTF
TGTGCCAGCACCCTCTCGGGGGGGGAAGGGGCCTATGGCTACACCTTC
>TRBJ2-3|TRBV11-2|TRBD2|many
CASSFSYRLAGDTDTQYF
TGTGCCAGCAGCTTCTCATACCGACTAGCGGGGGACACAGATACGCAGTATTTT
>TRBJ2-5|TRBV28|TRBD1|-
CASRPWTGEGETQYF
TGTGCCAGCAGACCTTGGACAGGGGAGGGAGAGACCCAGTACTTC
>TRBJ1-2|TRBV27|TRBD1|many
CASSSGQGPYGYTF
TGTGCCAGCAGTTCCGGACAGGGCCCCTATGGCTACACCTTC
>TRBJ1-4|TRBV29-1|TRBD1|few
CSVDLQGTEEKLFF
TGCAGCGTTGACCTACAGGGGACGGAAGAAAAACTGTTTTTT
>TRBJ2-7|TRBV6-1|TRBD2|many
CASRSPASGPSYEQYF
TGTGCCAGCAGGTCCCCGGCTAGCGGCCCCTCCTACGAGCAGTACTTC
>TRBJ1-1|TRBV12-3/TRBV12-4|-|-
CASTSDRREAFF
TGTGCCAGCACCTCGGACCGCCGAGAAGCTTTCTTT
>TRBJ2-1|TRBV19|-|few
CASSITRGNEQFF
TGTGCCAGTAGTATAACTCGGGGGAATGAGCAGTTCTTC
>TRBJ1-6|TRBV4-1|-|few
CASSPTAIYRQGADNSPLHF
TGCGCCAGCAGCCCGACAGCCATATACAGGCAAGGGGCCGATAATTCACCCCTCCACTTT
>TRBJ1-5|TRBV18|-|few
CASSPYQGNQPQHF
TGTGCCAGCTCACCATACCAGGGCAATCAGCCCCAGCATTTT
>TRBJ1-2|TRBV12-3/TRBV12-4|-|many
CASSLSAGAYGYTF
TGTGCCAGCAGTTTATCGGCAGGGGCTTATGGCTACACCTTC